This T cell receptor beta chain was obtained from a study of control samples from healthy donors and cancer patients. Only in-frame clones appear in the TCRdb table, and some are missing; sequencing was by immunoSEQ multiplex PCR. The data show 90,000 to 140,000 clones, roughly four fifths seen once. This CDR3 contains 11 residues. The V end was cut by 5 bases, the J end by 9 bases, with 11 bases between. Looked up from germline, CDR1 is MNHNY and CDR2 is SVGAGI (reference sequence). The TCR originated in a woman aged 45-65 years in good health. V and J are TRBV6-6 and TRBJ2-7, with a tentative D call TRBD1 (6 bases). The sample comprised blood. The DNA of the CDR3 is TGTGCCAGCAGTCCCGGGACAACGCAGTACTTC. The encoded protein is CASSPGTTQYF.